This T cell receptor beta chain came from a study of blood T cell repertoires in COVID-19 (dated by TCRdb to the early 2020s). Looking at the study overall: Samples from collaborators originated in the United States, Italy and Spain and spanned both the acute and convalescent phases of COVID-19. HLA class I and class II types, where available, came from metadata supplied by the sample provider rather than from assay-based typing. A freely available public database, intended as a resource for researchers studying the immune response to SARS-CoV-2, is where the repertoires were released. The prospective study material was composed of cDNA or gDNA derived from T cells, B-cell-depleted T cells, or PBMCs. Subjects who had been exposed to COVID-19, were actively infected with it, or had recovered from it provided the deeply sampled blood TCRbeta repertoires that made up the dataset. The sample metadata nearly always contained a de-identified subject ID, COVID-19 status, age in years and sex. Samples came from the ongoing ImmuneRACE study (first 160 participants) plus 1,254 subjects from 6 global collaborators.

TCRbeta CDR3 regions were amplified from genomic DNA using the immunoSEQ Assay, a bias-controlled multiplex PCR. The published analysis was carried out like this. The number of nucleated cells in each sample was estimated from the amplification of reference gene primers within the assay. To quantify the absolute abundance of each unique TCRbeta CDR3 rearrangement, sequence reads were collapsed and filtered. For each sample, productive Simpson clonality was calculated by taking the square root of Simpson's diversity index across productive rearrangements. TCRdb carries this immuneACCESS record with in-frame sequences only. Its versions omit some clonotypes, under half of them owing to an unresolved V gene in the studies checked, with the rest unexplained. The D gene and trimming were derived from the DNA, and the V and J assignments and clone size from that table. For this sample the table gives fewer than 300,000 clones, of which 82% were detected only once. In total, the top ten clones hold roughly 3.1% of the sample.

Collaborating institutions collected whole blood in K2EDTA tubes following their own protocols. For TCRbeta analysis, collaborators shipped samples in one of three forms: frozen whole blood, isolated PBMCs, or DNA extracted from either of those sample types. Overall study outcomes, separate from this receptor: The quantity of clinical and demographic metadata differed by source and by participant and was supplied without curation.

About this clone itself: It has no known antigen specificity. Within one base of it there is no much larger clone, and no base qualities were kept.

The CDR1 and CDR2 encoded by the germline V gene are MGHRA and YSYEKL. Trimming leaves V shorter by 3 bases and J shorter by 0 bases, with the junction holding 3 bases beyond the gene matches. Including the terminal cysteine and phenylalanine, the CDR3 comprises 16 residues. The retained sequence is limited to the CDR3, 48 bases, with the frame set at the first base. The sequencing input was peripheral blood. The rearrangement joined TRBV4-1 to TRBJ2-3, with 10 middle bases fitting TRBD2. This receptor was identified in a woman younger than 35 with acute or convalescent COVID-19. The sequence in DNA is TGCGCCAGCAGCCAGTCAGCGGGAGGGAGCACAGATACGCAGTATTTT. Its protein reads: CASSQSAGGSTDTQYF.